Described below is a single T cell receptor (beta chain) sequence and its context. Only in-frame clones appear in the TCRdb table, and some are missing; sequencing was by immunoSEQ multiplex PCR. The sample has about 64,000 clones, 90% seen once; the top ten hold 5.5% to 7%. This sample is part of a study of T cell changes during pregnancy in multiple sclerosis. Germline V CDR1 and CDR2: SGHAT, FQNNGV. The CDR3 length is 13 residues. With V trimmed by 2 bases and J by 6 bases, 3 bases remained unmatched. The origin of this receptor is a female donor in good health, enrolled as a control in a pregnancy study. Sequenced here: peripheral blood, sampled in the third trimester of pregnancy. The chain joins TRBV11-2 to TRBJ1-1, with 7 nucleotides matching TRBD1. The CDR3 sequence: CASSLTGTAEAFF. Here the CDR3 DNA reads TGTGCCAGCAGCTTAACAGGGACAGCTGAAGCTTTCTTT.